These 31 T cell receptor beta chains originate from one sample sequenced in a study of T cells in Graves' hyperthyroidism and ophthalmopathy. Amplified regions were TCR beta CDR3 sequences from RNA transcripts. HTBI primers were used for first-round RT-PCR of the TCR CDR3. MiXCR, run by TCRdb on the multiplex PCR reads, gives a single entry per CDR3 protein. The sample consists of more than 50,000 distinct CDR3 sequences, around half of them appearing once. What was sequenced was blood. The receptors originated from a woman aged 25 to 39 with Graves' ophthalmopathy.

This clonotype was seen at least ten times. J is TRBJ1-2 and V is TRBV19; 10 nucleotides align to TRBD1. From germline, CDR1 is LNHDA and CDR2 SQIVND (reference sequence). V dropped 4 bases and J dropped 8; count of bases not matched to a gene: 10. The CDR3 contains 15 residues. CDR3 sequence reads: CASSSWTGGSDGYTF. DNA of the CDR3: TGTGCCAGTAGTAGTTGGACAGGGGGATCGGACGGCTACACCTTC.

Here the CDR3 DNA reads TGTGCCAGTAGTATTTGGGGAGAGACCCAGTACTTC. Encoded protein: CASSIWGETQYF. This chain connects TRBV19 to TRBJ2-5; D not resolved. Germline V lookup: CDR1 LNHDA, CDR2 SQIVND (reference sequence). The CDR3 extends over 12 amino acids. V was clipped by 3 bases and J by 4 bases, with 6 bases between them.

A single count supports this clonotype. In DNA form, the CDR3 reads TGTGCCAGCAACAGAGCCGGGGAGCTGTTTTTT. It yields the protein CASNRAGELFF. The chain is built from TRBV5-4 and TRBJ2-2; D gene uncertain. Germline V gene sequence: CDR1 SGHNT, CDR2 YYREEE (reference sequence). Trimming cost V 6 bases and J 6 bases, with 6 bases left between them. The CDR3 runs 11 residues.

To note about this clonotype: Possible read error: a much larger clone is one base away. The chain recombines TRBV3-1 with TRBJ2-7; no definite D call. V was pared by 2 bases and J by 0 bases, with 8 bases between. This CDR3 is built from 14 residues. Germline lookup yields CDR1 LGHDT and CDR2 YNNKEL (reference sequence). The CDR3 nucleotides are TGTGCCAGCAGCCAATTTGTCAGCTCCTACGAGCAGTACTTC. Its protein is CASSQFVSSYEQYF.

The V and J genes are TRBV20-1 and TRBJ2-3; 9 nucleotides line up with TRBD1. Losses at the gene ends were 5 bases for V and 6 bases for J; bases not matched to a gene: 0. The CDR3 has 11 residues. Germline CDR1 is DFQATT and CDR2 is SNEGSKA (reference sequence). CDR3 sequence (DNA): TGCAGTGCTGACAGGGGGGATACGCAGTATTTT. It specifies CSADRGDTQYF.

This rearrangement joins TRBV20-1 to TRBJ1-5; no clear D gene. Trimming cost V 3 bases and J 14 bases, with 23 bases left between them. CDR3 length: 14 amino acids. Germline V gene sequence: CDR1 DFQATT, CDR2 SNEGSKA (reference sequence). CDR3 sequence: CSASSWTSGSHEHF. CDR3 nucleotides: TGCAGTGCTAGTTCCTGGACTAGCGGGAGCCATGAGCATTTT.

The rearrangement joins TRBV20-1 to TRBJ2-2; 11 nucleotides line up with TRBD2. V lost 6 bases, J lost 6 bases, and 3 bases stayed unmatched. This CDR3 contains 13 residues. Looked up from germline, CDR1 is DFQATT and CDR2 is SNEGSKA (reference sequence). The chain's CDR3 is CSALAGGPGELFF. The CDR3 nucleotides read TGCAGTGCCCTAGCGGGAGGTCCCGGGGAGCTGTTTTTT.

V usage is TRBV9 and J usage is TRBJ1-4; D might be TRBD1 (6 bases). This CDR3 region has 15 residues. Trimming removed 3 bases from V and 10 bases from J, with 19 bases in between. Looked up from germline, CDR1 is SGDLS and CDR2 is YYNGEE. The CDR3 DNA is TGTGCCAGCAGCGCAAGGGGGGCGGTGAGTGTAAAACTGTTTTTT. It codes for CASSARGAVSVKLFF. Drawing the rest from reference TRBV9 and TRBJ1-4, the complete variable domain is DSGVTQTPKHLITATGQRVTLRCSPRSGDLSVYWYQQSLDQGLQFLIQYYNGEERAKGNILERFSAQQFPDLHSELNLSSLELGDSALYFCASSARGAVSVKLFFGSGTQLSVL.

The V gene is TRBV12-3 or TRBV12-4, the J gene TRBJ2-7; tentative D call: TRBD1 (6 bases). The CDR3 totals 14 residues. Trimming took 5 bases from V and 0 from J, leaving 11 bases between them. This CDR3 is CASSARDTSYEQYF. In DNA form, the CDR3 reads TGTGCCAGCAGTGCCCGGGACACCTCCTACGAGCAGTACTTC.

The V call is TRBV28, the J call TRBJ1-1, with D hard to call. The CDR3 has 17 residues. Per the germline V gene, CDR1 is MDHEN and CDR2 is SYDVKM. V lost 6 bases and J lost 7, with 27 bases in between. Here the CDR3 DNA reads TGTGCCAGCAGAACCCGGAGGCAGAGCGGAGTTATGCGTGAAGCTTTCTTT. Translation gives CASRTRRQSGVMREAFF.

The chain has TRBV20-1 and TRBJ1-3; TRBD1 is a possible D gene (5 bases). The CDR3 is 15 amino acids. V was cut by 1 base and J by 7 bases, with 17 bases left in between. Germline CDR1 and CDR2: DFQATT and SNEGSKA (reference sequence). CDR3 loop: CSARATGGTSNTIYF. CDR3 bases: TGCAGTGCTAGAGCTACGGGGGGAACATCGAACACCATATATTTT.

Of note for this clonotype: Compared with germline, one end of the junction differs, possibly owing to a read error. CDR3 DNA sequence: TGTGCCAGCAGAGGGTCAAGCGGGAACACAGAAGCTTTCTTT. Protein product: CASRGSSGNTEAFF. The rearrangement uses TRBV12-3 or TRBV12-4 and TRBJ1-1; no clear D gene. There are 14 residues in the CDR3.

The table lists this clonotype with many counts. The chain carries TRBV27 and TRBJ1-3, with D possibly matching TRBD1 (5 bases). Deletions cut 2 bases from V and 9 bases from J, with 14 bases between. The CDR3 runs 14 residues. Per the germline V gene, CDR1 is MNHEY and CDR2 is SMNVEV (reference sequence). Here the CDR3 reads CASSLQGGEGTIYF. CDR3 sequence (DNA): TGTGCCAGCAGTTTACAAGGAGGGGAAGGCACCATATATTTT.

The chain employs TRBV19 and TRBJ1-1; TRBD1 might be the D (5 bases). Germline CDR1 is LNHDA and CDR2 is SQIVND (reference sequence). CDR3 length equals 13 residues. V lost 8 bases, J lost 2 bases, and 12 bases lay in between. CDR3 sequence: CASLSQGNTEAFF. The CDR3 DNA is TGTGCCAGTTTAAGCCAGGGAAACACTGAAGCTTTCTTT.

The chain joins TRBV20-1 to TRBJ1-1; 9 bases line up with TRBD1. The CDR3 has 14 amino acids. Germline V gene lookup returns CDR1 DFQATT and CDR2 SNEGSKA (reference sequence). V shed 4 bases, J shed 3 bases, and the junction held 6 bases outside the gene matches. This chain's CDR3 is CSAIRTGADTEAFF. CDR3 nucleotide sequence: TGCAGTGCTATTCGGACAGGGGCGGACACTGAAGCTTTCTTT.

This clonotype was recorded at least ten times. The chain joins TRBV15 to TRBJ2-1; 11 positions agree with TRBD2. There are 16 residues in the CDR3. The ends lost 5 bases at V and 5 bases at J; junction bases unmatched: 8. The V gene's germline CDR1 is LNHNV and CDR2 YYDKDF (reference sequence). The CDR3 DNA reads TGTGCCACCAGCCGAATGACTAGCGGGACGAACAATGAGCAGTTCTTC. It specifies CATSRMTSGTNNEQFF.

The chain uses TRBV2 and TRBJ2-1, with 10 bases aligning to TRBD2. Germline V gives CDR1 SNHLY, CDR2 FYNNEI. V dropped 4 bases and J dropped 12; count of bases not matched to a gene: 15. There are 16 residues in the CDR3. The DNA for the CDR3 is TGTGCCAGCAGTGTGAGCCTAGCGGGAGTCACAGATACGCAGTTCTTC. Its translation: CASSVSLAGVTDTQFF.

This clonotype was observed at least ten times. The DNA of the CDR3 is TGTGCCAGCCGCGGGGGCACCTACACAGATACGCAGTATTTT. Its translation: CASRGGTYTDTQYF. The rearrangement links TRBV6-5 to TRBJ2-3, with a tentative D call TRBD2 (7 bases). The CDR3 has 14 amino acids. Germline lookup yields CDR1 MNHEY and CDR2 SVGAGI. Trimming shortened V by 8 bases and J by 2 bases, and 14 bases separated the two germline ends.

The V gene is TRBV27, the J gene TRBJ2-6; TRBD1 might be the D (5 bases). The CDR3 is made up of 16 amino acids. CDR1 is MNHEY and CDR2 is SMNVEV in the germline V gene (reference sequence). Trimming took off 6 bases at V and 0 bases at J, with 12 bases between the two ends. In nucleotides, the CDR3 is TGTGCCAGCAGAACCGCAGGGATCTCTGGGGCCAACGTCCTGACTTTC. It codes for CASRTAGISGANVLTF.

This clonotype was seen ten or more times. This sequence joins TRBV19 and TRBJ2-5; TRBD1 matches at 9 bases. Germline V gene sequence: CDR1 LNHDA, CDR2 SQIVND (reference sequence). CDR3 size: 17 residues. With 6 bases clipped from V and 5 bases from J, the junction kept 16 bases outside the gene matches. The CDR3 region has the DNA TGTGCCAGTAGCGACCGCCGTACGGACAGGGGAATGGAGACCCAGTACTTC. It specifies CASSDRRTDRGMETQYF.

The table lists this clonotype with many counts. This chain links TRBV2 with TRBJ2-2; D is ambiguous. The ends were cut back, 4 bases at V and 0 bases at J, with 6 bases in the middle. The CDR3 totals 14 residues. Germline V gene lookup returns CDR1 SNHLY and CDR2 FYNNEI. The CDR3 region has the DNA TGTGCCAGCAGTGTCGGAGCGAACACCGGGGAGCTGTTTTTT. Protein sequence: CASSVGANTGELFF.

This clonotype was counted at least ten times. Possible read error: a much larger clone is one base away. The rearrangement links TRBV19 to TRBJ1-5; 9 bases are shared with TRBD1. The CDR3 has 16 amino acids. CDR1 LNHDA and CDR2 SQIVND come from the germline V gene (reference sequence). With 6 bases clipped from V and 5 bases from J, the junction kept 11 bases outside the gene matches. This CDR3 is CASSLIGGQGDQPQHF. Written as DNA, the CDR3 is TGTGCCAGTAGCCTCATAGGGGGACAGGGTGATCAGCCCCAGCATTTT.

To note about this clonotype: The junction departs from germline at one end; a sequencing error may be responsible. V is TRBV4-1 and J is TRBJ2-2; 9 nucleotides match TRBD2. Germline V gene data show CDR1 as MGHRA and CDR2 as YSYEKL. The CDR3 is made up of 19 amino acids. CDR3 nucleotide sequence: TGCGCCAGCAGCCACGGGTCTTATATGGGACTAGCCCTTCCCGGGGAGCTGTCTTTT. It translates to CASSHGSYMGLALPGELSF.

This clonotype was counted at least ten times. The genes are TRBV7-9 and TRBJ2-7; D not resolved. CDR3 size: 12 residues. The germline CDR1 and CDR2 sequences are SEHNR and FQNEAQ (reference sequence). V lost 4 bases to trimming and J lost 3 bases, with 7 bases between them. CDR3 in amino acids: CASSSQIYEQYF. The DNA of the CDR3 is TGTGCCAGCAGCTCACAAATCTACGAGCAGTACTTC.

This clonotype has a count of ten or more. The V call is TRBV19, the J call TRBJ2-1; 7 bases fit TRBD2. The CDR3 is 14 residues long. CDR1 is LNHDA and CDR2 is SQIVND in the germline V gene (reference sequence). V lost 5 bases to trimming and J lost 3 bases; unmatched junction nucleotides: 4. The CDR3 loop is CASSAAGNYNEQFF. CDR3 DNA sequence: TGTGCCAGTAGTGCAGCGGGGAACTACAATGAGCAGTTCTTC. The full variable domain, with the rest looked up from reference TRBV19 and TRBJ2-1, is DGGITQSPKYLFRKEGQNVTLSCEQNLNHDAMYWYRQDPGQGLRLIYYSQIVNDFQKGDIAEGYSVSREKKESFPLTVTSAQKNPTAFYLCASSAAGNYNEQFFGPGTRLTVL.

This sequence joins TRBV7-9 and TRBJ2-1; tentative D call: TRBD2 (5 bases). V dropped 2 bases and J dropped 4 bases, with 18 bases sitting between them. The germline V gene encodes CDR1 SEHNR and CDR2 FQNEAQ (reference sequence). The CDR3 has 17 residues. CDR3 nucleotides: TGTGCCAGCAGCTTAACGGCGCTAGCTATTGGTTACAATGAGCAGTTCTTC. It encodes CASSLTALAIGYNEQFF.

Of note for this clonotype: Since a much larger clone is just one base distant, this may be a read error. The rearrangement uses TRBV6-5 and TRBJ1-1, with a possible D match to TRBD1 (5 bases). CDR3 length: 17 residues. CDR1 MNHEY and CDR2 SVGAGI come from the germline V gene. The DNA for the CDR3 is TGTGCCAGCAGTTACTATCTGGGGCAGGAGTTGAACGCTGAAGCTTTCTTT. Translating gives CASSYYLGQELNAEAFF.

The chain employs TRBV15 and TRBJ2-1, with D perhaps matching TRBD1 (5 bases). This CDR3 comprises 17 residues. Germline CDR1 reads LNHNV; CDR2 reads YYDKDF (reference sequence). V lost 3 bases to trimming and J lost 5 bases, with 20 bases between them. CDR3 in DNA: TGTGCCACCAGCAGTGAGAAGGGGCCCCTAATCAACAATGAGCAGTTCTTC. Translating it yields CATSSEKGPLINNEQFF. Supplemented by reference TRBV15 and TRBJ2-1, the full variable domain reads DAMVIQNPRYQVTQFGKPVTLSCSQTLNHNVMYWYQQKSSQAPKLLFHYYDKDFNNEADTPDNFQSRRPNTSFCFLDIRSPGLGDTAMYLCATSSEKGPLINNEQFFGPGTRLTVL.

The CDR3 DNA reads as TGTGCCAGCAGCGGACTAGCGGGGGGACAAGAGACCCAGTACTTC. It specifies CASSGLAGGQETQYF. J is TRBJ2-5 and V is TRBV2; 14 bases align to TRBD2. Germline CDR1 reads SNHLY; CDR2 reads FYNNEI. The ends lost 6 bases at V and 2 bases at J; junction bases unmatched: 2. The CDR3 loop spans 15 amino acids.

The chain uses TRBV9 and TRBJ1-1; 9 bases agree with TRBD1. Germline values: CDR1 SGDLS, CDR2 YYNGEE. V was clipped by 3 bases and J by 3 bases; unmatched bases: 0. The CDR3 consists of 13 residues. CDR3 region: CASSGTGDTEAFF. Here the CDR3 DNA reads TGTGCCAGCAGCGGGACAGGGGACACTGAAGCTTTCTTT.

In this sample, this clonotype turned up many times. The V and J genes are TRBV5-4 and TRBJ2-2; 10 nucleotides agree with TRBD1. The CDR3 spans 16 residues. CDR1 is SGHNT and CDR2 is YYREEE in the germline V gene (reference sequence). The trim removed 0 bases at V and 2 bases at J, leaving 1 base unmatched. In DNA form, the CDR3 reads TGTGCCAGCAGCTTGGAGACAGGGGGCAACACCGGGGAGCTGTTTTTT. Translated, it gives CASSLETGGNTGELFF.